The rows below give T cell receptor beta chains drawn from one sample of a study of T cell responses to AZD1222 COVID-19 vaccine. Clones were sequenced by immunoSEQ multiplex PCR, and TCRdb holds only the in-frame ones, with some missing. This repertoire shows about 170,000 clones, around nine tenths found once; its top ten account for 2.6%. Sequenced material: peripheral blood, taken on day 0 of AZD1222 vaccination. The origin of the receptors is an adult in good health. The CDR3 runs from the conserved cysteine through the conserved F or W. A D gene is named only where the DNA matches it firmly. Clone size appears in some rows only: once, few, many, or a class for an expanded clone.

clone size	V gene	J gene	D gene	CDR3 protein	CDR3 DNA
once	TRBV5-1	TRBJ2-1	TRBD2	CASSLPKTSGLSSYNEQFF	TGCGCCAGCAGCTTACCTAAGACTAGCGGACTAAGCTCCTACAATGAGCAGTTCTTC
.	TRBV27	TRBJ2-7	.	CASSFASVSYEQYF	TGTGCCAGCAGTTTCGCTAGCGTCTCCTACGAGCAGTACTTC
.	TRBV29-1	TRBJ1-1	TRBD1	CSVVAGDRGTEAFF	TGCAGCGTTGTGGCAGGCGACAGGGGCACTGAAGCTTTCTTT
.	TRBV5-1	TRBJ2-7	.	CASSLDGTTYEQYF	TGCGCCAGCAGCTTGGATGGGACCACCTACGAGCAGTACTTC
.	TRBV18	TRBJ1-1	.	CASSPRLGENTEAFF	TGTGCCAGCTCACCACGGTTAGGGGAGAACACTGAAGCTTTCTTT
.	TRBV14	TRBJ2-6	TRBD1	CASSQGGTGGLNSGANVLTF	TGTGCCAGCAGCCAGGGAGGGACAGGGGGCCTTAACTCTGGGGCCAACGTCCTGACTTTC
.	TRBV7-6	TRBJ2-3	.	CASSAGGGPGDTQYF	TGTGCCAGCAGCGCAGGCGGAGGGCCCGGGGATACGCAGTATTTT
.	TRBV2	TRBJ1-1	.	CASSAYDGMNTEAFF	TGTGCCAGCAGTGCCTACGACGGAATGAACACTGAAGCTTTCTTT
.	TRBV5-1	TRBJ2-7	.	CASSSEPTVFYEQYF	TGCGCCAGCAGCTCCGAACCGACTGTTTTTTACGAGCAGTACTTC
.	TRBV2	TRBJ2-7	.	CASSGKIGTSSEQYF	TGTGCCAGCAGTGGTAAAATTGGGACATCCTCCGAGCAGTACTTC
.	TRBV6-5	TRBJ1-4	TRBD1	CASSFNRGPGEKLFF	TGTGCCAGCAGTTTTAACAGGGGGCCTGGAGAAAAACTGTTTTTT
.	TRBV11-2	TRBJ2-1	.	CASSLEASSYNEQFF	TGTGCCAGCAGCTTAGAAGCTAGTTCCTACAATGAGCAGTTCTTC
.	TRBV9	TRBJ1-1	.	CASSVEMNTEAFF	TGTGCCAGCAGCGTCGAGATGAACACTGAAGCTTTCTTT
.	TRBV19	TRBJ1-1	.	CASSITMNTEAFF	TGTGCCAGTAGTATTACAATGAACACTGAAGCTTTCTTT
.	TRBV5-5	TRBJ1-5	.	CASSVQAGNQPQHF	TGTGCCAGCAGCGTCCAGGCCGGCAATCAGCCCCAGCATTTT
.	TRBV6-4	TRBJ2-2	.	CASSDSGKKGRELFF	TGTGCCAGCAGTGACTCCGGGAAAAAGGGAAGGGAGCTGTTTTTT
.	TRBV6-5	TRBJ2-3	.	CASSYFGGTDTQYF	TGTGCCAGCAGTTACTTCGGGGGCACAGATACGCAGTATTTT
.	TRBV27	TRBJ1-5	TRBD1	CASSPRDRGRNQPQHF	TGTGCCAGCAGTCCCCGGGACAGGGGGCGCAATCAGCCCCAGCATTTT
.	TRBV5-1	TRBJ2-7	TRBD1	CASRPDRGSYEQYF	TGCGCCAGCAGGCCTGACAGGGGCTCCTACGAGCAGTACTTC
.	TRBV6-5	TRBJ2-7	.	CASGGSPSYEQYF	TGTGCCAGCGGCGGTTCGCCCTCCTACGAGCAGTACTTC
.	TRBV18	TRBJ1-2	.	CASSPTGPRYGYTF	TGTGCCAGCTCACCAACCGGGCCTCGGTATGGCTACACCTTC
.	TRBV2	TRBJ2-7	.	CASGSFSREPSYEQYF	TGTGCCAGCGGTTCCTTTAGCCGGGAGCCCTCCTACGAGCAGTACTTC
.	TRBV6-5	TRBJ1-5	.	CASRGKGRQPQHF	TGTGCCAGCAGAGGTAAAGGGCGACAGCCCCAGCATTTT
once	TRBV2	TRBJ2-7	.	CASRTSSYEQYF	TGTGCCAGCAGGACTAGCTCCTACGAGCAGTACTTC